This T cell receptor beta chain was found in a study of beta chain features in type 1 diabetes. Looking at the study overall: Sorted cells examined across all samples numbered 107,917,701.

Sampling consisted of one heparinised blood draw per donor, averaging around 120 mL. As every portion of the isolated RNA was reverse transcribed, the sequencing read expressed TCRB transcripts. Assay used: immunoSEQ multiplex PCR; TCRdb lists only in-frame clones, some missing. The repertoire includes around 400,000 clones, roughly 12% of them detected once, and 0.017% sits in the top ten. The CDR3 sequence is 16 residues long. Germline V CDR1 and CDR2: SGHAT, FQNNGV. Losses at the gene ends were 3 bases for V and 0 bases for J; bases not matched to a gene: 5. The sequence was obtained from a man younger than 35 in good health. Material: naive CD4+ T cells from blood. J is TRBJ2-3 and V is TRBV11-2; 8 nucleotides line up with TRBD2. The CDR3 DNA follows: TGTGCCAGCAGCTTTGAGCGGGGGTCGAGCACAGATACGCAGTATTTT. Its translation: CASSFERGSSTDTQYF.